What follows are 27 T cell receptor beta chains derived from one specimen sequenced in a study of human T cells and chemical hapten exposure (dated by TCRdb to the early 2020s). The method behind the library was RACE. The listed sequencing device is NextSeq 500. TCRdb redid the processing of the public reads, applying fastp at Q25 and MiXCR, and retained in-frame beta chains. Each CDR3 protein gets just one entry, which takes the most common genes and DNA from the rows behind it. Counted in this sample were about 90,000 distinct CDR3 sequences; approximately 10% of them appeared once. Around 1.1% of the sample belongs to the ten largest clones. Interpreted using the paper, the time point label stands for: patch test 3, about 24 weeks after DPC sensitization. The sample's treatment or condition label is to be understood as: therapeutic diphenylcyclopropenone sensitization with weekly scalp DPC. The source material was whole blood, sampled in connection with sensitization to the hapten diphenylcyclopropenone (DPC). These receptors originate from a woman younger than 45 with alopecia areata. Some clones in this sample may be carry-over from other donors' samples.

This clonotype was seen a few times. This chain links TRBV6-2 or TRBV6-3 with TRBJ2-5; the match to TRBD1 covers 9 bases. The V gene end was trimmed by 5 bases and the J gene end by 5 bases; junction bases not matched to a gene: 3. There are 13 residues in the CDR3. Germline values: CDR1 MNHEY, CDR2 SVGEGT. The CDR3 bases are TGTGCCAGCAGTACCGGACAGGGGGAGACCCAGTACTTC. Its protein is CASSTGQGETQYF.

The rearrangement uses TRBV7-3 and TRBJ2-5, with unresolved D. V dropped 5 bases and J dropped 1 base, with 11 bases sitting between them. The CDR3 is 14 residues long. Germline V gene lookup returns CDR1 SGHTA and CDR2 FQGTGA. The CDR3 DNA reads as TGTGCCAGCAGCCCATTGGGTAGCCAAGAGACCCAGTACTTC. As protein: CASSPLGSQETQYF. Full variable domain (outside the CDR3, taken from reference TRBV7-3 and TRBJ2-5): GAGVSQTPSNKVTEKGKYVELRCDPISGHTALYWYRQSLGQGPEFLIYFQGTGAADDSGLPNDRFFAVRPEGSVSTLKIQRTERGDSAVYLCASSPLGSQETQYFGPGTRLLVL.

The chain couples TRBV28 to TRBJ2-7, with D maybe TRBD1 (5 bases). Trimming removed 7 bases from V and 4 bases from J, with 11 bases in between. The CDR3 sequence is 12 residues long. Per germline, CDR1 MDHEN and CDR2 SYDVKM. CDR3 loop: CASKAAGYEQYF. The DNA for the CDR3 is TGTGCCAGCAAAGCCGCAGGGTACGAGCAGTACTTC.

The table lists this clonotype with many counts. The chain joins TRBV12-3 or TRBV12-4 to TRBJ1-2; TRBD1 matches 8 bases. The ends lost 5 bases at V and 4 bases at J; junction bases unmatched: 3. There are 13 residues in the CDR3. In DNA form, the CDR3 reads TGTGCCAGCAGTCGGGACAGGAGCTATGGCTACACCTTC. Protein sequence: CASSRDRSYGYTF.

This clonotype came up a few times. The genes are TRBV6-2 or TRBV6-3 and TRBJ2-2; 7 bases line up with TRBD1. This CDR3 is built from 15 residues. V lost 5 bases, J lost 5 bases, and 8 bases stayed unmatched. Germline CDR1 and CDR2: MNHEY and SVGEGT. The CDR3 DNA sequence: TGTGCCAGCAGTACAATGGGACAGCAAACCGGGGAGCTGTTTTTT. Protein: CASSTMGQQTGELFF.

This clonotype was recorded a few times. The chain couples TRBV15 to TRBJ2-3; 10 positions agree with TRBD2. The CDR3 spans 16 residues. From germline, CDR1 is LNHNV and CDR2 YYDKDF (reference sequence). The J segment lost 5 bases and the V segment lost 1 base, leaving 6 bases of the junction unmatched. The CDR3 protein is CATSRGISGGLDTQYF. CDR3 DNA sequence: TGTGCCACCAGCAGAGGAATTAGCGGGGGGTTAGATACGCAGTATTTT.

This clonotype has at least ten counts. This chain connects TRBV6-5 to TRBJ1-1; D remains unclear. This CDR3 comprises 11 residues. Between the trimmed V and J ends, which lost 5 bases and 4 bases, there was a span of 5 bases. Germline-derived CDR1 and CDR2 are MNHEY and SVGAGI. This chain's CDR3 is CASSDITEAFF. CDR3 nucleotides: TGTGCCAGCAGTGATATCACTGAAGCTTTCTTT.

The chain couples TRBV7-2 to TRBJ1-6; D might be TRBD1 (5 bases). CDR1 is SGHTA, CDR2 FQGNSA, per germline. The CDR3 spans 15 residues. V lost 0 bases and J 7 bases, leaving 10 bases between the germline ends. Here the CDR3 reads CASSLAAGLNSPLHF. In nucleotides, the CDR3 is TGTGCCAGCAGCTTAGCGGCAGGGCTGAATTCACCCCTCCACTTT.

This clonotype was counted a few times. One end of the junction varies from germline; a read error may be responsible. This chain joins TRBV7-7 and TRBJ1-5; D ambiguous. Germline lookup yields CDR1 SSHAT and CDR2 FNYEAQ (reference sequence). CDR3 size: 13 residues. This chain's CDR3 is CASSLGFNQPQHF. The CDR3 bases are TGTGCTAGCAGCTTAGGCTTCAATCAGCCCCAGCATTTT.

The V and J genes are TRBV6-2 or TRBV6-3 and TRBJ2-6, with a possible D match to TRBD2 (5 bases). This CDR3 has 13 amino acids. CDR1 and CDR2 from the germline V gene are MNHEY and SVGEGT. Between the trimmed V and J ends, which lost 11 bases and 1 base, there was a span of 9 bases. The CDR3 DNA reads as TGTGCCTGTCGGGGATCTGGGGCCAACGTCCTGACTTTC. It encodes CACRGSGANVLTF.

V gene TRBV4-3 combines with J gene TRBJ2-6; the match to TRBD1 covers 8 bases. V shed 4 bases and J 1 base; nucleotides not matched to a gene: 9. The CDR3 contains 18 residues. Germline V lookup: CDR1 LGHNA, CDR2 YSLEER. Here the CDR3 reads CASSRGQGDGSGANVLTF. CDR3 bases: TGCGCCAGCAGCCGCGGACAGGGTGATGGTTCTGGGGCCAACGTCCTGACTTTC.

In its sample, this clonotype was seen many times. V and J are TRBV5-1 and TRBJ1-1; D call uncertain. The CDR3 has 14 amino acids. Per the germline V gene, CDR1 is SGHRS and CDR2 is YFSETQ. V was pared by 4 bases and J by 0 bases, with 10 bases between. CDR3 amino acids: CASSRQTMNTEAFF. Here the CDR3 DNA reads TGCGCCAGCAGCCGTCAGACGATGAACACTGAAGCTTTCTTT.

The V call is TRBV7-8, the J call TRBJ2-7; 11 bases line up with TRBD2. With V trimmed by 1 base and J by 2 bases, 7 bases remained unmatched. The CDR3 covers 17 residues. Germline V gives CDR1 SGHVS, CDR2 FQNEAQ. CDR3 sequence (DNA): TGTGCCAGCAGCTTAGGACTAGCGGGAACTGTTCCCTACGAGCAGTACTTC. Its translation is CASSLGLAGTVPYEQYF.

This chain links TRBV29-1 with TRBJ2-3; D may be TRBD1 (6 bases). Germline CDR1 reads SQVTM; CDR2 reads ANQGSEA. Trimming removed 4 bases at V and 2 bases at J, with 16 bases between. This CDR3 comprises 15 residues. The CDR3 is CSVVKVRGSTDTQYF. The CDR3 DNA sequence: TGCAGCGTTGTAAAAGTCAGGGGCTCCACAGATACGCAGTATTTT.

This clonotype was detected a few times. This chain links TRBV18 with TRBJ2-1, with 11 bases matching TRBD2. The germline CDR1 and CDR2 sequences are KGHSH and LQKENI. CDR3 length equals 18 residues. The trim removed 3 bases at V and 3 bases at J, leaving 10 bases unmatched. CDR3 DNA sequence: TGTGCCAGCTCACCGTCCCTAGGGACTAGCGGACTCTACAATGAGCAGTTCTTC. Amino acid sequence: CASSPSLGTSGLYNEQFF.

The rearrangement uses TRBV28 and TRBJ2-7; D is tentatively TRBD1 or TRBD2 (5 bases each). The CDR3 is made up of 14 amino acids. The ends were cut back, 6 bases at V and 4 bases at J, with 16 bases in the middle. Germline V CDR1 and CDR2: MDHEN, SYDVKM. The CDR3 nucleotides read TGTGCCAGCAGCGTGGGAGAGGGGACGTACGAGCAGTACGTC. It codes for CASSVGEGTYEQYV.

This chain links TRBV29-1 with TRBJ2-7, with TRBD2 identical over 11 bases. Germline CDR1 is SQVTM and CDR2 is ANQGSEA. The J segment lost 6 bases and the V segment lost 6 bases, leaving 7 bases of the junction unmatched. The CDR3 is 13 residues long. CDR3 nucleotide sequence: TGCAGCGTCCGGACTAGCGGGTCTCTCGAGCAGTACTTC. Its protein is CSVRTSGSLEQYF.

V is TRBV28 and J is TRBJ2-7; tentative D call: TRBD2 (6 bases). Trimming took off 3 bases at V and 3 bases at J, with 15 bases between the two ends. This CDR3 has 15 amino acids. CDR1 is MDHEN and CDR2 is SYDVKM in the germline V gene. The CDR3 DNA reads as TGTGCCAGCAGTTTTCAGGGCGCGGGATACTACGAGCAGTACGTC. This codes for CASSFQGAGYYEQYV.

This chain connects TRBV29-1 to TRBJ1-2, with D unclear. CDR3 size: 12 residues. The ends were cut back, 4 bases at V and 6 bases at J, with 12 bases in the middle. Germline lookup yields CDR1 SQVTM and CDR2 ANQGSEA. CDR3 coding DNA: TGCAGCGTTGTTCGGGTCGGCCATGGCTACACCTTC. Translation gives CSVVRVGHGYTF. Drawing the rest from reference TRBV29-1 and TRBJ1-2, the complete variable domain is SAVISQKPSRDICQRGTSLTIQCQVDSQVTMMFWYRQQPGQSLTLIATANQGSEATYESGFVIDKFPISRPNLTFSTLTVSNMSPEDSSIYLCSVVRVGHGYTFGSGTRLTVV.

This clonotype has more than one count but fewer than ten. V gene TRBV12-3 or TRBV12-4 combines with J gene TRBJ2-1; no firm D call. The CDR3 runs 15 residues. Trimming took 5 bases from V and 0 from J, leaving 11 bases between them. The CDR3 nucleotides are TGTGCCAGCAGTCTTTATCAGAGCTCCTACAATGAGCAGTTCTTC. Its protein is CASSLYQSSYNEQFF.

A remark on this clonotype: A much larger clone lies a single base off, so this may be a read error. This chain joins TRBV7-3 and TRBJ2-2; perhaps TRBD2 as D (5 bases). The CDR3 is made up of 15 amino acids. The V gene's germline CDR1 is SGHTA and CDR2 FQGTGA. CDR3 nucleotide sequence: TGTGCCAGCAGCCCCCCTGGACTTCGGACCGAGGAGCTGTTTTTT. Translating gives CASSPPGLRTEELFF.

This clonotype was observed many times. This chain connects TRBV20-1 to TRBJ2-1, with 14 nucleotides matching TRBD2. V lost 6 bases to trimming and J lost 6 bases; unmatched junction nucleotides: 4. From germline, CDR1 is DFQATT and CDR2 SNEGSKA (reference sequence). The CDR3 loop spans 14 amino acids. Here the CDR3 reads CSAHGTSGSNEQFF. The CDR3, as DNA: TGCAGTGCGCATGGGACTAGCGGGAGCAATGAGCAGTTCTTC.

This clonotype was detected ten times or more. This rearrangement joins TRBV18 to TRBJ1-3; TRBD1 matches 7 bases. The V and J ends lost 2 bases and 2 bases, in that order; junction bases with no gene match: 3. The CDR3 is 15 residues long. Germline-derived CDR1 and CDR2 are KGHSH and LQKENI. CDR3 residues: CASSPTQGTGNTIYF. The CDR3 DNA is TGTGCCAGCTCACCAACACAGGGGACTGGAAACACCATATATTTT.

This clonotype was seen a few times. V usage is TRBV11-2 and J usage is TRBJ2-1; 10 positions agree with TRBD1. The CDR3 runs 15 residues. Unmatched junction bases numbered 5, after V lost 5 bases and J lost 4 bases. Germline lookup yields CDR1 SGHAT and CDR2 FQNNGV. The CDR3 sequence is CASSIGTGDYNEQFF. The CDR3 DNA reads as TGTGCCAGCAGCATCGGGACAGGGGATTACAATGAGCAGTTCTTC.

This clonotype was recorded at least ten times. V usage is TRBV28 and J usage is TRBJ2-1; D is unresolved. The CDR3 is made up of 12 amino acids. V dropped 4 bases and J dropped 3 bases, with 4 bases sitting between them. Germline-derived CDR1 and CDR2 are MDHEN and SYDVKM. CDR3 sequence (DNA): TGTGCCAGCAGTTCCTTCTACAATGAGCAGTTCTTC. It encodes CASSSFYNEQFF.

A few counts support this clonotype. The chain combines TRBV7-2 with TRBJ2-1; 7 bases match TRBD1. V was clipped by 1 base and J by 7 bases; unmatched bases: 10. Germline V gene lookup returns CDR1 SGHTA and CDR2 FQGNSA. The CDR3 has 16 residues. The CDR3 region has the DNA TGTGCCAGCAGCTTAGAAGGGGGCACCCTACAAAATGAGCAGTTCTTC. Its translation is CASSLEGGTLQNEQFF.

This clonotype has just a few counts. The rearrangement links TRBV11-2 to TRBJ2-3; D uncertain. In germline, CDR1 is SGHAT, CDR2 FQNNGV. CDR3 length: 15 amino acids. V lost 4 bases and J 4 bases, leaving 15 bases between the germline ends. The CDR3, as DNA: TGTGCCAGCAGCTCTGGGCTAACCCCCGCAGATACGCAGTATTTT. This sequence encodes CASSSGLTPADTQYF.